These 20 T cell receptor beta chains came from one sample sequenced in a study of CD8+ T cells in alopecia areata. Reverse transcription of extracted RNA yielded cDNA, which provided the sequencing template. Produced via immunoSEQ multiplex PCR; TCRdb's table is partial and in-frame only. The table includes about 160,000 clones, 75% to 90% detected once. The starting material was CD8+ T cells sorted from blood, obtained at week 0. Receptors were obtained from a human donor with alopecia areata.

CDR3 protein: CASSFSGGMTDTQYF. In DNA form, the CDR3 reads TGTGCCAGCAGTTTTTCAGGGGGGATGACAGATACGCAGTATTTT. The chain combines TRBV28 with TRBJ2-3; a possible D gene is TRBD1 (7 bases). CDR3 length: 15 amino acids. Germline lookup yields CDR1 MDHEN and CDR2 SYDVKM. Trimming cost V 3 bases and J 3 bases, with 13 bases left between them.

This clone appeared a few times. The chain recombines TRBV4-1 with TRBJ1-4; tentative D call: TRBD1 (5 bases). CDR1 and CDR2 (germline): MGHRA, YSYEKL. This CDR3 comprises 14 residues. With 6 bases removed from V and 10 bases from J, the gap between germline ends came to 18 bases. CDR3 sequence reads: CASRLPGREGKLFF. The CDR3 DNA reads as TGCGCCAGCAGACTCCCAGGGAGAGAAGGAAAACTGTTTTTT.

The chain joins TRBV18 to TRBJ2-3; 9 bases match TRBD1. CDR3 length: 17 amino acids. V dropped 6 bases and J dropped 2; count of bases not matched to a gene: 12. Germline V gene sequence: CDR1 KGHSH, CDR2 LQKENI. Written as DNA, the CDR3 is TGTGCCAGCTCGCGACTCACAGGGGGCCGGTTCACAGATACGCAGTATTTT. It translates to CASSRLTGGRFTDTQYF.

This chain uses TRBV29-1 with TRBJ2-7; TRBD1 matches at 8 bases. This CDR3 is 12 amino acids long. The germline V gene has CDR1 SQVTM and CDR2 ANQGSEA. With 4 bases clipped from V and 6 bases from J, the junction kept 5 bases outside the gene matches. In DNA form, the CDR3 reads TGCAGCGTTGGGCAGGGGGCGAGCGAGCAGTACTTC. This codes for CSVGQGASEQYF.

This clone was picked up one time. This chain connects TRBV29-1 to TRBJ2-7, with TRBD1 matching over 10 bases. CDR1 is SQVTM and CDR2 is ANQGSEA in the germline V gene. The CDR3 totals 14 residues. Trimming removed 2 bases from V and 3 bases from J; junction bases left unmatched: 4. The CDR3 protein is CSVETGQGIYEQYF. The CDR3, as DNA: TGCAGCGTTGAAACGGGACAGGGGATCTACGAGCAGTACTTC.

The chain has TRBV7-3 and TRBJ2-1; the match to TRBD2 covers 8 bases. In germline, CDR1 is SGHTA, CDR2 FQGTGA. Unmatched junction bases numbered 5, after V lost 0 bases and J lost 4 bases. The CDR3 runs 16 residues. The chain's CDR3 is CASSLTVGREYNEQFF. In DNA form, the CDR3 reads TGTGCCAGCAGCTTAACGGTCGGGAGGGAGTACAATGAGCAGTTCTTC.

V is TRBV6-4 and J is TRBJ2-1; D not certain. Per germline, CDR1 MRHNA and CDR2 SNTAGT. CDR3 length equals 12 residues. V shed 6 bases and J shed 8 bases, with 11 bases lying between them. The CDR3 spells CASRSSTDEQFF. The DNA for the CDR3 is TGTGCCAGCAGAAGTAGTACAGATGAGCAGTTCTTC.

The chain has TRBV27 and TRBJ2-1; TRBD1 matches at 11 bases. This CDR3 spans 14 amino acids. CDR1 is MNHEY, CDR2 SMNVEV, per germline (reference sequence). Unmatched junction bases numbered 0, after V lost 2 bases and J lost 6 bases. CDR3 protein: CASSLGTGGNEQFF. CDR3 bases: TGTGCCAGCAGTTTAGGGACAGGGGGCAATGAGCAGTTCTTC.

This rearrangement joins TRBV6-6 to TRBJ2-6; the D gene is possibly TRBD1 (5 bases). V dropped 5 bases and J dropped 1 base, with 9 bases sitting between them. The CDR3 length is 15 residues. In germline, CDR1 is MNHNY, CDR2 SVGAGI (reference sequence). CDR3: CASSVDSSGANVLTF. The DNA for the CDR3 is TGTGCCAGCAGTGTAGACAGTTCTGGGGCCAACGTCCTGACTTTC.

V gene TRBV11-2 combines with J gene TRBJ1-1, with D possibly matching TRBD1 (5 bases). Germline V gene data show CDR1 as SGHAT and CDR2 as FQNNGV. V gave up 5 bases and J gave up 2 bases, with 15 bases separating them. This CDR3 comprises 15 residues. CDR3 nucleotide sequence: TGTGCCAGCAGCAGGGACGGCCGGGGAAACACTGAAGCTTTCTTT. Its translation is CASSRDGRGNTEAFF.

The V gene is TRBV25-1, the J gene TRBJ1-1; 8 bases map to TRBD1. The CDR3 consists of 15 residues. J lost 4 bases, V lost 3 bases, and 7 bases had no gene match. Germline CDR1 MGHDK, CDR2 SYGVNS. The CDR3 loop reads CASSDWGQGATEAFF. The CDR3 nucleotides are TGTGCCAGCAGTGACTGGGGCCAGGGGGCCACTGAAGCTTTCTTT. Looking up the rest from reference TRBV25-1 and TRBJ1-1 gives the full variable domain: EADIYQTPRYLVIGTGKKITLECSQTMGHDKMYWYQQDPGMELHLIHYSYGVNSTEKGDLSSESTVSRIRTEHFPLTLESARPSHTSQYLCASSDWGQGATEAFFGQGTRLTVV.

The gene calls are TRBV7-8 and TRBJ2-3, with TRBD2 identical over 7 bases. Looked up from germline, CDR1 is SGHVS and CDR2 is FQNEAQ. Trimming took 2 bases from V and 1 from J; bases not matched to a gene: 9. CDR3 length equals 17 residues. In nucleotides, the CDR3 is TGTGCCAGCAGCTTATGGGCCAGCGGGACCCGCACAGATACGCAGTATTTT. Its protein is CASSLWASGTRTDTQYF.

The chain joins TRBV19 to TRBJ2-7, with 8 nucleotides matching TRBD1. Germline lookup yields CDR1 LNHDA and CDR2 SQIVND (reference sequence). The J segment lost 1 base and the V segment lost 5 bases, leaving 4 bases of the junction unmatched. The length of the CDR3 is 14 residues. CDR3 bases: TGTGCCAGTAGTCCGGGACAGGTGTCCTACGAGCAGTACTTC. This gives the protein CASSPGQVSYEQYF.

The V and J genes are TRBV9 and TRBJ1-1; no clear D. Germline lookup yields CDR1 SGDLS and CDR2 YYNGEE. Trimming removed 0 bases from V and 0 bases from J, with 12 bases in between. The CDR3 has 16 amino acids. The CDR3 sequence: CASSVGSGTLNTEAFF. The CDR3 DNA follows: TGTGCCAGCAGCGTAGGGTCCGGTACTTTGAACACTGAAGCTTTCTTT.

The CDR3 reads CASSVELDSYNEQFF. CDR3 coding DNA: TGCGCCAGCAGCGTAGAACTAGACTCCTACAATGAGCAGTTCTTC. The chain couples TRBV5-1 to TRBJ2-1, with D perhaps TRBD2 (5 bases). The CDR3 length is 15 residues. Trimming cost V 4 bases and J 0 bases, with 11 bases left between them. The V gene's germline CDR1 is SGHRS and CDR2 YFSETQ.

This chain joins TRBV5-5 and TRBJ2-7; 9 bases align to TRBD1. Trimming took 4 bases from V and 1 from J; bases not matched to a gene: 3. The germline V gene encodes CDR1 SGHKS and CDR2 YYEKEE (reference sequence). This CDR3 has 14 residues. CDR3 in amino acids: CASSIDRGSYEQYF. CDR3 DNA sequence: TGTGCCAGCAGCATCGACAGGGGGTCCTACGAGCAGTACTTC.

The CDR3 nucleotides read TGTGCCAGCAGCTTGGTGGAGTCTGGAAACACCATATATTTT. Its translation is CASSLVESGNTIYF. The chain uses TRBV7-9 and TRBJ1-3; D not resolved. This CDR3 comprises 14 residues. The V end was cut by 3 bases, the J end by 1 base, with 7 bases between. CDR1 and CDR2 from the germline V gene are SEHNR and FQNEAQ (reference sequence). Based on the CDR3 plus reference TRBV7-9 and TRBJ1-3, the full variable domain is DTGVSQNPRHKITKRGQNVTFRCDPISEHNRLYWYRQTLGQGPEFLTYFQNEAQLEKSRLLSDRFSAERPKGSFSTLEIQRTEQGDSAMYLCASSLVESGNTIYFGEGSWLTVV.

This rearrangement joins TRBV2 to TRBJ2-1; D remains unclear. Trimming took 6 bases from V and 0 from J, leaving 12 bases between them. The CDR3 extends over 15 amino acids. Germline V gene data show CDR1 as SNHLY and CDR2 as FYNNEI. CDR3 loop: CASSLELSSYNEQFF. The CDR3 DNA reads TGTGCCAGCAGCCTAGAGCTAAGCTCCTACAATGAGCAGTTCTTC.

In the case of this clone: The sample carries other DNA sequences with the same CDR3. The chain couples TRBV30 to TRBJ2-7; tentatively, D is TRBD1 (5 bases). The CDR3 spans 14 residues. V shed 0 bases and J shed 2 bases, with 11 bases lying between them. Germline CDR1 and CDR2: GTSNPN and SVGIG (reference sequence). The CDR3 DNA is TGTGCCTGGAGTGTTGGTCAGGGAACCTACGAGCAGTACTTC. Its translation: CAWSVGQGTYEQYF. The full variable domain, its missing parts supplied by reference TRBV30 and TRBJ2-7, is SQTIHQWPATLVQPVGSPLSLECTVEGTSNPNLYWYRQAAGRGLQLLFYSVGIGQISSEVPQNLSASRPQDRQFILSSKKLLLSDSGFYLCAWSVGQGTYEQYFGPGTRLTVT.

This clone was detected only a few times. This chain connects TRBV21-1 to TRBJ2-1; whether TRBD2, the table's D call, matches the DNA was not checked. TRBV21-1 is flagged as a pseudogene. The CDR3 covers 15 residues. Here the CDR3 reads CASNTALPGSNEQFF. The CDR3 DNA reads as TGTGCCAGCAACACTGCACTCCCGGGATCTAATGAGCAGTTCTTC.